This TCR beta chain emerged from a study of blood T cell repertoires in COVID-19. Study in general: Some COVID-19 samples were acute and others convalescent; all came from the United States, Italy and Spain. The cDNA or gDNA used as material had been derived from T cells, B-cell-depleted T cells, or PBMCs.

Trimming cost V 7 bases and J 0 bases, with 10 bases left between them. This CDR3 has 13 residues. From germline, CDR1 is SQVTM and CDR2 ANQGSEA. In the original analysis: Counts of nucleated cells, estimated from reference gene primer amplification, were obtained. The method was immunoSEQ multiplex PCR; TCRdb's version includes in-frame clones alone and lacks a portion of them. V and J calls and clone size are those listed in that table; D and trimming were worked out from the DNA. This sample carries more than 150,000 clones, 84% of them seen once, and the ten largest clones take roughly 14%. Material: peripheral blood. The source is a young man with active or convalescent COVID-19. The V gene is TRBV29-1, the J gene TRBJ1-5; D perhaps matches TRBD1 (5 bases). For the CDR3, the DNA is TGCAGCGCCGTAGGGGATAGCAATCAGCCCCAGCATTTT. Residues: CSAVGDSNQPQHF.